Here is one TCR beta chain with its context. Its antigen is still unknown. Relapses following autologous stem cell transplantation were seen in all patients, with brentuximab vedotin exposure varying. Patients reached a best response of complete response, partial response or progressive disease. Trimming shortened V by 9 bases and J by 8 bases, and 10 bases separated the two germline ends. Germline V gene sequence: CDR1 LNHDA, CDR2 SQIVND (reference sequence). This CDR3 has 10 amino acids. These data are taken from a study of PD-1 blockade in classical Hodgkin lymphoma. Whole-study context: Nivolumab was administered to patients intravenously at 3 mg/kg every 2 weeks.

Assay: immunoSEQ multiplex PCR; the TCRdb copy retains only in-frame clones and omits some. Of roughly 40,000 clones in the sample, 88% were seen once. Findings and limits, study-wide: Patients with a complete response exhibited baseline diversity comparable to newly diagnosed patients.

The V call is TRBV19, the J call TRBJ1-2; D possibly corresponds to TRBD1 (6 bases). The sample here was peripheral blood mononuclear cells (PBMCs), taken at baseline. This sequence was found in a human donor with classical Hodgkin lymphoma. CDR3 nucleotide sequence: TGTGCCAGCCAGGGGTTCGGCTACACCTTC. This sequence encodes CASQGFGYTF.